There are a few counts of the clone carrying this T cell receptor beta chain. Antigen: not known. The entry originates in a study of beta chain features in type 1 diabetes. The study's findings and limits: All four CD4+ subsets from Type 1 diabetes patients carried moderately but significantly shorter TCRB CDR3s.

Expressed TCRB transcripts were sequenced after all isolated RNA was converted to cDNA. Some 3.8 million reads, on average, came from each naive, central memory and regulatory T cell sample. This table comes from immunoSEQ multiplex PCR, and its TCRdb copy is limited to in-frame clones, with some not included. The table lists about 410,000 clones, about 14% of them singletons, with roughly 0.038% in the top ten. Germline values: CDR1 SQVTM, CDR2 ANQGSEA. This CDR3 spans 12 amino acids. Trimming cost V 7 bases and J 1 base; bases outside gene matches: 3. The clonotype originates from a man under 40 in good health. Sequencing was performed on naive CD4+ T cells from blood. V and J are TRBV29-1 and TRBJ1-1; 7 bases are shared with TRBD1. CDR3 sequence reads: CSGGTENTEAFF. Here the CDR3 DNA reads TGCAGCGGCGGGACAGAGAACACTGAAGCTTTCTTT.